Each of the 2 T cell receptor beta chains below was sequenced from the same sample in a study of shared clonotypes between healthy human individuals. This table comes from immunoSEQ multiplex PCR, and its TCRdb copy is limited to in-frame clones, with some not included. Among about 1.1 million clones, around three quarters were seen once, and the ten largest hold almost 0.9%. The sequenced sample was memory CD4+ T cells from PBMCs. Subset: CD45RA-negative fraction. These TCRs come from a man aged 18 to 35 in good health. Some clones in this sample may be carry-over from other donors' samples.

The chain recombines TRBV6-5 with TRBJ2-1, with D possibly TRBD1 on 6 matching bases. CDR1 and CDR2 (germline): MNHEY, SVGAGI. V lost 4 bases, J lost 4 bases, and 8 bases lay in between. The CDR3 runs to 13 residues. The CDR3 DNA is TGTGCCAGCAGTTTAGGGACATACAATGAGCAGTTCTTC. Protein product: CASSLGTYNEQFF.

This clone has a handful of counts. Written as DNA, the CDR3 is TGCGCCAGCAGCTTCCAGGGGCACACTGAAGCTTTCTTT. This sequence encodes CASSFQGHTEAFF. V gene TRBV5-1 combines with J gene TRBJ1-1; weak D call: TRBD1 (6 bases). This CDR3 is built from 13 residues. Between the trimmed V and J ends, which lost 2 bases and 3 bases, there was a span of 8 bases. Per germline, CDR1 SGHRS and CDR2 YFSETQ.